Listed below are T cell receptor beta chains from one sample, sequenced in a study of cytomegalovirus exposure and HLA in healthy donors. Clones were read by immunoSEQ multiplex PCR, and TCRdb kept only the in-frame ones, dropping some. The data hold more than 95,000 clones, with about 80% observed a single time. The sample consisted of PBMCs. Every receptor here comes from a young woman in good health and CMV-seropositive. The CDR3 runs from the conserved cysteine through the conserved F or W. Each record gives: clone size, J gene, V gene, D gene, CDR3 protein, CDR3 DNA. The D gene is left open where the match is weak. Clone size is given for some rows only: seen once, a few or many times, or a class if the clone is expanded.

abundance: -
j_gene: TRBJ2-5
v_gene: TRBV10-3
d_gene: -
CDR3aa: CAAGGETQYF
CDR3nt: TGTGCCGCGGGTGGGGAGACCCAGTACTTC

abundance: -
j_gene: TRBJ2-7
v_gene: TRBV7-2
d_gene: -
CDR3aa: CASSRGLALISYEQYF
CDR3nt: TGTGCCAGCAGCAGAGGGCTAGCGCTGATCTCCTACGAGCAGTACTTC

abundance: -
j_gene: TRBJ2-1
v_gene: TRBV5-1
d_gene: TRBD2
CDR3aa: CASSSTSGSSYNEQFF
CDR3nt: TGCGCCAGCAGCTCAACTAGCGGTAGCTCCTACAATGAGCAGTTCTTC

abundance: -
j_gene: TRBJ1-3
v_gene: TRBV7-9
d_gene: -
CDR3aa: CASSLGQASGNTIYF
CDR3nt: TGTGCCAGCAGCTTAGGACAGGCATCTGGAAACACCATATATTTT

abundance: -
j_gene: TRBJ1-2
v_gene: TRBV19
d_gene: TRBD1
CDR3aa: CASRLDRGYGYTF
CDR3nt: TGTGCCAGTAGGCTGGACAGGGGGTACGGCTACACCTTC

abundance: -
j_gene: TRBJ2-2
v_gene: TRBV2
d_gene: -
CDR3aa: CASSVEGRVTGELFF
CDR3nt: TGTGCCAGCAGTGTTGAAGGGAGAGTCACCGGGGAGCTGTTTTTT

abundance: -
j_gene: TRBJ2-3
v_gene: TRBV6-1
d_gene: TRBD2
CDR3aa: CASSRLAGTTDTQYF
CDR3nt: TGTGCCAGCAGTCGACTAGCGGGGACCACAGATACGCAGTATTTT

abundance: -
j_gene: TRBJ2-5
v_gene: TRBV6-1
d_gene: TRBD1
CDR3aa: CASSEGETGAKYF
CDR3nt: TGTGCCAGCAGTGAAGGGGAGACAGGGGCGAAGTACTTC

abundance: -
j_gene: TRBJ2-7
v_gene: TRBV5-1
d_gene: TRBD2
CDR3aa: CASSTGLAGEQYF
CDR3nt: TGCGCCAGCAGCACGGGACTAGCGGGCGAGCAGTACTTC

abundance: -
j_gene: TRBJ2-1
v_gene: TRBV7-7
d_gene: -
CDR3aa: CASSSLAHPPNEQFF
CDR3nt: TGTGCTAGCAGCTCCCTAGCTCACCCTCCCAATGAGCAGTTCTTC

abundance: -
j_gene: TRBJ2-3
v_gene: TRBV4-2
d_gene: -
CDR3aa: CASSHSGDTQYF
CDR3nt: TGTGCCAGCAGTCACTCCGGGGATACGCAGTATTTT

abundance: few
j_gene: TRBJ1-1
v_gene: TRBV7-9
d_gene: -
CDR3aa: CASSLGGLYTEAFF
CDR3nt: TGTGCCAGCAGCTTAGGGGGGCTCTACACTGAAGCTTTCTTT

abundance: -
j_gene: TRBJ2-1
v_gene: TRBV30
d_gene: -
CDR3aa: CAWSRGGDPEQFF
CDR3nt: TGTGCCTGGAGCCGTGGAGGGGATCCTGAGCAGTTCTTC

abundance: -
j_gene: TRBJ2-3
v_gene: TRBV11-2
d_gene: TRBD2
CDR3aa: CASSLVSGASTDTQYF
CDR3nt: TGTGCCAGCAGCTTAGTTAGCGGGGCCAGCACAGATACGCAGTATTTT

abundance: -
j_gene: TRBJ2-1
v_gene: TRBV9
d_gene: TRBD1
CDR3aa: CASSTGQGSYNEQFF
CDR3nt: TGTGCCAGCAGCACCGGACAGGGGTCCTACAATGAGCAGTTCTTC

abundance: -
j_gene: TRBJ1-6
v_gene: TRBV5-4
d_gene: TRBD1
CDR3aa: CASSSTGEPYSPLHF
CDR3nt: TGTGCCAGCAGCTCGACAGGGGAACCTTATTCACCCCTCCACTTT

abundance: -
j_gene: TRBJ2-2
v_gene: TRBV1
d_gene: -
CDR3aa: CTSSQGGTSNTGELFF
CDR3nt: TGCACCAGCAGCCAAGGGGGGACATCCAACACCGGGGAGCTGTTTTTT

abundance: few
j_gene: TRBJ2-3
v_gene: TRBV30
d_gene: -
CDR3aa: CAWSKGDKSTSTDTQYF
CDR3nt: TGTGCCTGGAGTAAAGGGGACAAATCTACTAGCACAGATACGCAGTATTTT

abundance: -
j_gene: TRBJ1-4
v_gene: TRBV5-6
d_gene: TRBD1
CDR3aa: CASSSTGGVEKLFF
CDR3nt: TGTGCCAGCAGCTCGACAGGGGGAGTGGAAAAACTGTTTTTT

abundance: -
j_gene: TRBJ1-1
v_gene: TRBV28
d_gene: -
CDR3aa: CASTTLQGPNTEAFF
CDR3nt: TGTGCCAGCACCACCCTCCAGGGGCCTAACACTGAAGCTTTCTTT

abundance: -
j_gene: TRBJ2-1
v_gene: TRBV7-6
d_gene: -
CDR3aa: CASSLLGLAQTYNEQFF
CDR3nt: TGTGCCAGCAGCTTATTAGGGCTAGCACAGACCTACAATGAGCAGTTCTTC

abundance: few
j_gene: TRBJ2-1
v_gene: TRBV7-6
d_gene: -
CDR3aa: CASSVIDGAPNEQFF
CDR3nt: TGTGCCAGCAGCGTAATAGATGGTGCCCCCAATGAGCAGTTCTTC

abundance: once
j_gene: TRBJ1-5
v_gene: TRBV7-9
d_gene: -
CDR3aa: CASSGTGTQNYQPQHF
CDR3nt: TGTGCCAGCAGCGGAACCGGGACACAAAATTATCAGCCCCAGCATTTT

abundance: -
j_gene: TRBJ2-1
v_gene: TRBV9
d_gene: TRBD1
CDR3aa: CASSKRTGGAGNEQFF
CDR3nt: TGTGCCAGCAGCAAACGGACAGGGGGCGCTGGCAATGAGCAGTTCTTC

abundance: -
j_gene: TRBJ1-4
v_gene: TRBV30
d_gene: -
CDR3aa: CAWSVGGGGEKLFF
CDR3nt: TGTGCCTGGAGTGTTGGGGGAGGTGGGGAAAAACTGTTTTTT

abundance: -
j_gene: TRBJ2-5
v_gene: TRBV28
d_gene: TRBD1
CDR3aa: CASSSDRVETQYF
CDR3nt: TGTGCCAGCAGTTCCGACAGGGTCGAGACCCAGTACTTC

abundance: -
j_gene: TRBJ1-5
v_gene: TRBV2
d_gene: -
CDR3aa: CASTEGGSNQPQHF
CDR3nt: TGTGCCAGCACCGAGGGAGGGTCCAATCAGCCCCAGCATTTT

abundance: few
j_gene: TRBJ1-6
v_gene: TRBV6-5
d_gene: TRBD1
CDR3aa: CASSYSTGAANSPLHF
CDR3nt: TGTGCCAGCAGTTACTCCACAGGGGCGGCTAATTCACCCCTCCACTTT